This is a list of T cell receptor beta chains from one sample in a study of beta chain features in type 1 diabetes. The data were produced by immunoSEQ multiplex PCR, yet TCRdb's version contains in-frame clones alone and is incomplete. The sample has hundreds of thousands of clones, over 11% seen once. Specimen: naive CD4+ T cells from blood. Source of these receptors: a man younger than 30 with type 1 diabetes. Both conserved end residues are part of each CDR3. A D gene is named only where the DNA matches it firmly. Clone size, where shown, is once, few, many, or a class for clones that have expanded.

TRBV11-1	TRBD2	TRBJ2-1	-	CASSLVLLAGGLEQFF	TGTGCCAGCAGCTTAGTCCTGCTAGCGGGAGGTCTTGAGCAGTTCTTC
TRBV10-3	-	TRBJ2-2	-	CAISRQPPGTLNTGELFF	TGTGCCATCAGTCGGCAGCCCCCCGGGACGCTGAACACCGGGGAGCTGTTTTTT
TRBV5-1	TRBD1	TRBJ1-2	few	CASSRQPGQGERGYTF	TGCGCCAGCAGCCGCCAACCGGGACAGGGGGAACGTGGCTACACCTTC
TRBV6-5	-	TRBJ2-2	few	CASSYQLTGELFF	TGTGCCAGCAGCTACCAACTCACCGGGGAGCTGTTTTTT
TRBV7-9	-	TRBJ1-2	-	CASSLPGPHGYTF	TGTGCCAGCAGCCTACCCGGACCCCATGGCTACACCTTC
TRBV11-2	TRBD1	TRBJ2-2	-	CASNPGTVLGELFF	TGTGCCAGCAACCCCGGGACAGTTTTAGGGGAGCTGTTTTTT
TRBV5-1	TRBD2	TRBJ2-1	-	CASAFPTSVGNEQFF	TGCGCCAGCGCCTTCCCGACTAGCGTAGGCAATGAGCAGTTCTTC
TRBV9	-	TRBJ1-1	few	CASSVVGGAWTEAFF	TGTGCCAGCAGCGTAGTTGGGGGGGCTTGGACTGAAGCTTTCTTT
TRBV7-9	TRBD1	TRBJ2-2	few	CASSTTGGFAGELFF	TGTGCCAGCAGCACGACAGGGGGATTTGCCGGGGAGCTGTTTTTT
TRBV7-9	-	TRBJ2-1	-	CASSSLAGGYNEQFF	TGTGCCAGCAGCTCCCTCGCTGGGGGATACAATGAGCAGTTCTTC
TRBV28	TRBD1	TRBJ1-2	few	CASGQGQGNYGYTF	TGTGCCAGCGGCCAGGGACAGGGGAACTATGGCTACACCTTC
TRBV6-1	-	TRBJ2-4	few	CASSPQVETREYF	TGTGCCAGCTCCCCGCAGGTCGAGACGCGGGAGTACTTC
TRBV5-4	-	TRBJ2-2	few	CASSLGLRGTGELFF	TGTGCCAGCAGCTTGGGGCTCAGGGGTACCGGGGAGCTGTTTTTT
TRBV14	TRBD1	TRBJ1-6	few	CASSQRNSGTGSSPLHF	TGTGCCAGCAGCCAACGAAACTCCGGGACAGGGTCTTCACCCCTCCACTTT
TRBV7-2	-	TRBJ2-3	few	CASSSWAGWSHTDTQYF	TGTGCCAGCAGCTCCTGGGCGGGGTGGAGTCACACAGATACGCAGTATTTT
TRBV29-1	TRBD1	TRBJ1-1	-	CSVARTGEEAFF	TGCAGCGTTGCCCGGACAGGGGAAGAAGCTTTCTTT
TRBV25-1	-	TRBJ1-2	few	CASSEPKGGNYGYTF	TGTGCCAGCAGTGAACCGAAGGGGGGTAACTATGGCTACACCTTC
TRBV7-2	-	TRBJ1-5	few	CASSLANQPQHF	TGTGCCAGCAGCTTAGCCAATCAGCCCCAGCATTTT
TRBV18	-	TRBJ2-5	few	CASSLSQETQYF	TGTGCCAGCTCACTCAGTCAAGAGACCCAGTACTTC
TRBV14	-	TRBJ2-7	-	CASSRRPIPYEQYF	TGTGCCAGCAGCCGCCGACCTATCCCCTACGAGCAGTACTTC
TRBV5-1	-	TRBJ1-4	-	CASSPGAEATNEKLFF	TGCGCCAGCAGCCCCGGAGCAGAGGCAACTAATGAAAAACTGTTTTTT
TRBV6-5	-	TRBJ2-5	few	CASSYPQETQYF	TGTGCCAGCAGTTACCCCCAGGAGACCCAGTACTTC
TRBV28	-	TRBJ2-7	-	CASSSQGREQYF	TGTGCCAGCAGTTCCCAGGGGAGGGAGCAGTACTTC
TRBV7-2	TRBD1	TRBJ1-5	few	CASSSGQGSQPQHF	TGTGCCAGCAGCTCCGGACAGGGATCACAGCCCCAGCATTTT
TRBV7-2	TRBD2	TRBJ2-5	-	CASSLVAGLAGGPETQYF	TGTGCCAGCAGCTTAGTGGCCGGACTAGCGGGGGGGCCAGAGACCCAGTACTTC
TRBV6-5	TRBD1	TRBJ2-7	few	CASSPPGTGRYEQYF	TGTGCCAGCAGTCCTCCCGGGACAGGGAGATACGAGCAGTACTTC